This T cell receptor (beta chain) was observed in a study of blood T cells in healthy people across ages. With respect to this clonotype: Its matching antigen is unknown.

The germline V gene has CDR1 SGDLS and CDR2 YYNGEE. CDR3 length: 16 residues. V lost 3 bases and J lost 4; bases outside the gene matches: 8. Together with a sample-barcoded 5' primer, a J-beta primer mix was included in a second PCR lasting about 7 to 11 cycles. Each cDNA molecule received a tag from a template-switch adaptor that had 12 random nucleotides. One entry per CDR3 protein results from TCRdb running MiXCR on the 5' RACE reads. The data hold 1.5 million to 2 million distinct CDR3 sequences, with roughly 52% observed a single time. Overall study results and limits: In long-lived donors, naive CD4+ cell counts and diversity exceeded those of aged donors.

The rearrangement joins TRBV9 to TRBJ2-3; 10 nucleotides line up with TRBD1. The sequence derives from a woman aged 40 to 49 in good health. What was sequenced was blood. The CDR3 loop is CASSATGQGRADTQYF. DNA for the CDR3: TGTGCCAGCAGCGCCACGGGACAGGGGAGGGCAGATACGCAGTATTTT.